These 19 T cell receptor beta chains were sequenced from one sample in a study of control samples from healthy donors and cancer patients. TCRdb's copy holds only in-frame clones and misses some; the assay was immunoSEQ multiplex PCR. The top ten clones hold approximately 15% of a sample with roughly 89,000 clones, around 92% of them seen once. Material for sequencing was blood. The receptor set was obtained from a man aged 50-60 years in good health.

V is TRBV6-6 and J is TRBJ1-2; D is possibly TRBD1 (6 bases). V lost 6 bases to trimming and J lost 0 bases, with 14 bases between them. The germline V gene has CDR1 MNHNY and CDR2 SVGAGI (reference sequence). This CDR3 has 15 amino acids. The CDR3 DNA reads TGTGCCAGCAGGCTGGACAGACTAACTAACTATGGCTACACCTTC. Translating it yields CASRLDRLTNYGYTF.

This clone was detected only a few times. The rearrangement joins TRBV19 to TRBJ1-4, with D hard to call. Germline CDR1 reads LNHDA; CDR2 reads SQIVND (reference sequence). The CDR3 covers 11 residues. Trimming stripped 11 bases from V and 7 bases from J, with 11 bases between. The DNA for the CDR3 is TGTGCCTCAAGGGAGGGTGAAAAACTGTTTTTT. It specifies CASREGEKLFF.

This chain connects TRBV5-4 to TRBJ2-6; D tentatively reads TRBD1 or TRBD2 (5 bases each). Between the trimmed V and J ends, which lost 0 bases and 0 bases, there was a span of 7 bases. Germline loops: CDR1 SGHNT, CDR2 YYREEE (reference sequence). The CDR3 runs to 16 residues. The chain's CDR3 is CASSLGGSSGANVLTF. The CDR3 DNA is TGTGCCAGCAGCTTGGGGGGGAGCTCTGGGGCCAACGTCCTGACTTTC.

The chain combines TRBV11-2 with TRBJ1-1; D is ambiguous. The CDR3 contains 16 residues. Germline V CDR1 and CDR2: SGHAT, FQNNGV. Deletions cut 5 bases from V and 1 base from J, with 17 bases between. In nucleotides, the CDR3 is TGTGCCAGCAGCCCGAGAGGGAAATCGCCGAACACTGAAGCTTTCTTT. Encoded protein: CASSPRGKSPNTEAFF. The full variable domain, its missing parts supplied by reference TRBV11-2 and TRBJ1-1, is EAGVAQSPRYKIIEKRQSVAFWCNPISGHATLYWYQQILGQGPKLLIQFQNNGVVDDSQLPKDRFSAERLKGVDSTLKIQPAKLEDSAVYLCASSPRGKSPNTEAFFGQGTRLTVV.

This chain connects TRBV30 to TRBJ2-5, with D possibly matching TRBD2 (5 bases). V lost 3 bases and J lost 5, with 10 bases in between. CDR3 size: 12 residues. Germline V lookup: CDR1 GTSNPN, CDR2 SVGIG (reference sequence). The CDR3 loop reads CAWRWRRETQYF. The CDR3 DNA is TGTGCCTGGAGGTGGAGGAGGGAGACCCAGTACTTC.

The rearrangement joins TRBV15 to TRBJ2-5; possibly TRBD2 for D (6 bases). The germline V gene has CDR1 LNHNV and CDR2 YYDKDF (reference sequence). This CDR3 region has 16 residues. Trimming took off 1 base at V and 2 bases at J, with 14 bases between the two ends. This chain's CDR3 is CATSRVPSGGQETQYF. The CDR3 DNA follows: TGTGCCACCAGCAGAGTTCCTTCTGGAGGGCAAGAGACCCAGTACTTC.

The chain recombines TRBV25-1 with TRBJ2-7; the D gene is possibly TRBD1 (6 bases). The CDR3 extends over 14 amino acids. Trimming took off 4 bases at V and 6 bases at J, with 16 bases between the two ends. CDR1 is MGHDK and CDR2 is SYGVNS in the germline V gene. Here the CDR3 DNA reads TGTGCCAGCAGTGTCCCCGGGACACCTCTCGAGCAGTACTTC. Its translation: CASSVPGTPLEQYF.

This chain joins TRBV30 and TRBJ1-2; TRBD1 matches 9 bases. CDR1 is GTSNPN, CDR2 SVGIG, per germline (reference sequence). CDR3 size: 19 residues. The V and J ends lost 0 bases and 2 bases, in that order; junction bases with no gene match: 16. The CDR3 region has the DNA TGTGCCTGGAGTGTACGTTTTGGGACAGGGCGATGGGGCAACTATGGCTACACCTTC. Translation gives CAWSVRFGTGRWGNYGYTF.

The chain joins TRBV6-2 or TRBV6-3 to TRBJ1-1; TRBD1 is a possible D gene (6 bases). The CDR3 has 15 amino acids. The V and J ends lost 5 bases and 0 bases respectively, with 13 bases between them. Looked up from germline, CDR1 is MNHEY and CDR2 is SVGEGT. CDR3 amino acids: CASSITGRMNTEAFF. The CDR3, as DNA: TGTGCCAGCAGTATCACAGGGCGCATGAACACTGAAGCTTTCTTT.

This chain uses TRBV4-1 with TRBJ1-5, with 7 bases matching TRBD1. Germline-derived CDR1 and CDR2 are MGHRA and YSYEKL. Unmatched junction bases numbered 4, after V lost 0 bases and J lost 5 bases. There are 15 residues in the CDR3. The CDR3 spells CASSQEWTGYQPQHF. As DNA, the CDR3 is TGCGCCAGCAGCCAAGAATGGACAGGCTATCAGCCCCAGCATTTT.

The chain recombines TRBV10-2 with TRBJ1-6; D gene unclear. Germline CDR1 WSHSY, CDR2 SAAADI. V lost 0 bases, J lost 7 bases, and 31 bases lay in between. The CDR3 extends over 22 amino acids. CDR3 residues: CASSESTPGVRGRATSNSPLHF. CDR3 sequence (DNA): TGCGCCAGCAGTGAGTCGACTCCTGGAGTACGAGGCAGAGCCACAAGCAATTCACCCCTCCACTTT.

V gene TRBV14 combines with J gene TRBJ2-7; D might be TRBD1 or TRBD2, each matching 5 bases. Germline V gives CDR1 SGHDN, CDR2 FVKESK. The CDR3 extends over 13 amino acids. Trimming stripped 4 bases from V and 8 bases from J, with 15 bases between. As DNA, the CDR3 is TGTGCCAGCAGCCCCCCGGGACCGACCAAGCAGTACTTC. This sequence encodes CASSPPGPTKQYF.

The rearrangement joins TRBV24-1 to TRBJ1-2; D is ambiguous. The CDR3 covers 13 residues. Germline assignment: CDR1 KGHDR and CDR2 SFDVKD. V lost 5 bases, J lost 2 bases, and 8 bases lay in between. The CDR3 DNA sequence: TGTGCCACCAGTGGGCCGGGGAACTATGGCTACACCTTC. This codes for CATSGPGNYGYTF.

This clone was seen a few times. The chain is built from TRBV9 and TRBJ1-4, with TRBD1 matching over 7 bases. This CDR3 is 15 amino acids long. V shed 4 bases, J shed 8 bases, and the junction held 11 bases outside the gene matches. CDR1 and CDR2 from the germline V gene are SGDLS and YYNGEE. The CDR3 region has the DNA TGTGCCAGCAGCCCCCTGCCGGGACAGACAGAAAAACTGTTTTTT. This sequence encodes CASSPLPGQTEKLFF.

The V gene is TRBV7-2, the J gene TRBJ2-5; 12 bases agree with TRBD2. The V and J ends lost 5 bases and 6 bases, in that order; junction bases with no gene match: 10. In germline, CDR1 is SGHTA, CDR2 FQGNSA. The CDR3 sequence is 16 residues long. CDR3 protein: CASSADLAGGPKTQYF. For the CDR3, the DNA is TGTGCCAGCAGCGCGGACCTAGCGGGGGGGCCGAAGACCCAGTACTTC.

This chain connects TRBV6-4 to TRBJ1-1; TRBD1 might be the D (6 bases). The CDR3 is 14 amino acids. V was clipped by 7 bases and J by 3 bases, with 15 bases between them. Germline V gives CDR1 MRHNA, CDR2 SNTAGT. The CDR3 region is CASMGFTGYTEAFF. CDR3 in DNA: TGTGCCAGCATGGGCTTTACAGGGTACACTGAAGCTTTCTTT.

The rearrangement joins TRBV29-1 to TRBJ2-1; the match to TRBD2 covers 10 bases. V lost 4 bases and J lost 0; bases outside the gene matches: 6. The CDR3 contains 16 residues. From germline, CDR1 is SQVTM and CDR2 ANQGSEA. The CDR3 protein is CSVGGSGGISYNEQFF. CDR3 bases: TGCAGCGTTGGAGGTAGCGGGGGGATCTCCTACAATGAGCAGTTCTTC.

The V call is TRBV3-1 (or the pseudogene TRBV3-2), the J call TRBJ2-3; 8 bases are shared with TRBD2. This CDR3 contains 13 residues. The germline CDR1 and CDR2 sequences are LGHDT and YNNKEL (reference sequence). V was pared by 0 bases and J by 11 bases, with 4 bases of the junction left unmatched. CDR3 sequence reads: CASSQDRSGGQYF. In DNA, the CDR3 is TGTGCCAGCAGCCAAGATAGGAGCGGGGGGCAGTATTTT.

CDR3 sequence (DNA): TGTGCCAGCTCACGACGACTAGCGGGGGATCAAGAGACCCAGTACTTC. As protein: CASSRRLAGDQETQYF. V is TRBV18 and J is TRBJ2-5, with 12 bases identical to TRBD2. The CDR3 length is 16 residues. The ends lost 4 bases at V and 2 bases at J; junction bases unmatched: 5. Germline V gene sequence: CDR1 KGHSH, CDR2 LQKENI.